This T cell receptor (beta chain) was captured in a study of OX40 agonist ivuxolimab in advanced cancers. Some background on the complete study: Ivuxolimab, which targeted the costimulatory receptor OX40 (CD134), was an agonistic, fully human IgG2 monoclonal antibody. Prior anti-PD-1, anti-PD-L1 or anti-CTLA-4 therapy was permitted, and roughly two fifths of dose-escalation patients had received checkpoint inhibitors. Three dose-escalation patients achieved partial responses, one with hepatocellular carcinoma and two with cutaneous melanoma. In the dose-escalation cohort, more than 80% of patients were male, and the mean age was 60 years with a range of roughly 23 to 90. Of the approximately 50 patients in dose escalation, 19 had hepatocellular carcinoma, some 15 had melanoma, 9 had renal cell carcinoma and 9 had head and neck cancer. Intravenous ivuxolimab was administered to patients every 2 weeks at six dose levels: 0.01, 0.1, 0.3, 1.5, 3 and 10 mg/kg. Peripheral TCRbeta sequencing was intended to test whether TCR sequence diversity was altered and clonal T-cell expansion was caused by ivuxolimab. The paper reports the monotherapy dose-escalation portion (N of about 47 patients) of the phase I ivuxolimab trial. What the authors observed across the whole study: In partial responders in the 0.1-3.0 mg/kg groups, normalized peripheral clonal expansion was found to be among the lowest, especially among CD8+ T cells. Clonal expansion of both CD4+ and CD8+ blood T cells was observed from baseline to week 6 at doses 0.1 to 3.0 mg/kg. After ivuxolimab, more expanded clones were found on average in CD8+ T cells than in CD4+ T cells. The antigen specificity of the clonally expanded peripheral T cells was not determined. Low levels of normalized T-cell clonal expansion were also seen in some patients who did not respond.

To sequence the TCRbeta CDR3 region, genomic DNA was isolated from the sorted cells. TCRbeta CDR3 regions were sequenced using the immunoSEQ Assay. The clones in this table, taken by TCRdb from immuneACCESS, are in-frame only. Not every clone is retained; where verified, under half of the shortfall comes from an unresolved V gene, and the cause of the rest is unknown. For this sample the table gives some 84,000 clones, of which 80% to 90% were detected only once. The ten largest clones add up to 0.19% of the sample. Patients with a history of autoimmune disease or receiving systemic immunosuppression were excluded from the trial. Peripheral blood for TCR sequencing was collected from all dose cohorts at baseline, on cycle 4 day 1, and on cycle 7 day 1. The samples were taken from a phase I, first-in-human, multicenter, open-label dose-escalation trial of ivuxolimab. Adults with locally advanced or metastatic melanoma, renal cell carcinoma, hepatocellular carcinoma or head and neck squamous cell carcinoma were enrolled in the trial. Before TCR sequencing, CD4+ and CD8+ T cells were separately sorted from peripheral blood.

Trimming accounts for 4 bases at V and 7 bases at J, while the number of junction bases matched to no gene is 11. The CDR3 has 16 amino acids, counting the end cysteine and phenylalanine. The sequence is cut down to CDR3 DNA, 48 bases in frame from base 1. In the germline V gene, CDR1 corresponds to SGHRS and CDR2 to YFSETQ. Concerning this clone itself: There is no known antigen for this receptor. Base qualities were left out, and no much larger clone turns up one base away.

The sample in question was CD4+ or CD8+ T cells sorted from blood, obtained in a trial of the OX40 agonist ivuxolimab. In this chain, TRBV5-1 is recombined with TRBJ1-6, with 7 bases aligning to TRBD1. This TCR was sampled from an adult with an advanced solid tumor such as melanoma, head and neck, liver or kidney cancer. The CDR3 loop reads CASSVQGGRGNSPLHF. In nucleotide form, the sequence is TGCGCCAGCAGCGTACAGGGTGGCAGGGGGAATTCACCCCTCCACTTT. Beyond the CDR3, the reference TRBV5-1 and TRBJ1-6 genes provide the residues; the full variable domain reads: KAGVTQTPRYLIKTRGQQVTLSCSPISGHRSVSWYQQTPGQGLQFLFEYFSETQRNKGNFPGRFSGRQFSNSRSEMNVSTLELGDSALYLCASSVQGGRGNSPLHFGNGTRLTVT.